One sample yielded the 27 T cell receptor beta chains listed below, sequenced in a study of shared clonotypes between healthy human individuals. The data were produced by immunoSEQ multiplex PCR, yet TCRdb's version contains in-frame clones alone and is incomplete. The sample consists of 2 million to 2.5 million clones, 85% to 95% of them appearing once. CD45RO-negative cells were positively selected for CCR7, leaving out terminally differentiated effector memory CD45RA+ cells. The sample comprised naive CD8+ T cells sorted from blood. These receptors all come from a man aged 18 to 30 in good health.

Worth noting for this clone: Within the sample, other DNA sequences also encode this same CDR3. The chain recombines TRBV5-6 with TRBJ2-2; TRBD2 aligns across 8 bases. Germline values: CDR1 SGHDT, CDR2 YYEEEE. The CDR3 spans 16 residues. V shed 0 bases and J 1 base; nucleotides not matched to a gene: 2. The CDR3 sequence is CASSLGLAGNTGELFF. In nucleotides, the CDR3 is TGTGCCAGCAGCTTGGGGCTAGCGGGGAACACCGGGGAGCTGTTTTTT. The entire variable domain, with the rest obtained from reference TRBV5-6 and TRBJ2-2, is as follows: DAGVTQSPTHLIKTRGQQVTLRCSPKSGHDTVSWYQQALGQGPQFIFQYYEEEERQRGNFPDRFSGHQFPNYSSELNVNALLLGDSALYLCASSLGLAGNTGELFFGEGSRLTVL.

The chain has TRBV5-6 and TRBJ2-2; perhaps TRBD2 as D (5 bases). Germline V lookup: CDR1 SGHDT, CDR2 YYEEEE. The ends were cut back, 4 bases at V and 6 bases at J, with 13 bases in the middle. The CDR3 is 14 amino acids. The CDR3, as DNA: TGTGCCAGCAGCGAGGGCTCTTGGGCCGGGGAGCTGTTTTTT. This codes for CASSEGSWAGELFF.

The V and J genes are TRBV9 and TRBJ2-7, with D tentatively TRBD1 or TRBD2 (5 bases each). The CDR3 extends over 15 amino acids. CDR1 is SGDLS and CDR2 is YYNGEE in the germline V gene. Deletions cut 0 bases from V and 2 bases from J, with 12 bases between. The chain's CDR3 is CASSVVSGPTYEQYF. As DNA, the CDR3 is TGTGCCAGCAGCGTAGTGTCGGGACCTACCTACGAGCAGTACTTC. The full variable domain, in which reference TRBV9 and TRBJ2-7 provide the parts outside the CDR3, is DSGVTQTPKHLITATGQRVTLRCSPRSGDLSVYWYQQSLDQGLQFLIQYYNGEERAKGNILERFSAQQFPDLHSELNLSSLELGDSALYFCASSVVSGPTYEQYFGPGTRLTVT.

This chain joins TRBV7-3 and TRBJ2-7; D remains ambiguous. Looked up from germline, CDR1 is SGHTA and CDR2 is FQGTGA. CDR3 size: 14 residues. Deletions cut 1 base from V and 2 bases from J, with 9 bases between. Here the CDR3 DNA reads TGTGCCAGCAGCTTAAGTTCCCGGCCCTACGAGCAGTACTTC. It codes for CASSLSSRPYEQYF.

The chain combines TRBV28 with TRBJ1-5, with D unresolved. Between the trimmed V and J ends, which lost 8 bases and 0 bases, there was a span of 14 bases. The CDR3 totals 15 residues. Germline CDR1 and CDR2: MDHEN and SYDVKM. For the CDR3, the DNA is TGTGCCAGCCTCTCGGCCGAGTATAGCAATCAGCCCCAGCATTTT. Encoded protein: CASLSAEYSNQPQHF.

In the case of this clone: Other DNA sequences within the sample encode an identical CDR3. The chain joins TRBV19 to TRBJ2-7; possible D gene TRBD2, 6 bases. This CDR3 contains 13 residues. CDR1 is LNHDA, CDR2 SQIVND, per germline (reference sequence). V dropped 0 bases and J dropped 6 bases, with 9 bases sitting between them. In DNA form, the CDR3 reads TGTGCCAGTAGTATAGATCAGGAGGGCGAGCAGTACTTC. It is translated as CASSIDQEGEQYF.

The rearrangement joins TRBV28 to TRBJ1-2; no definite D call. The CDR3 loop spans 14 amino acids. The germline gives CDR1 MDHEN, CDR2 SYDVKM. V lost 8 bases to trimming and J lost 4 bases, with 17 bases between them. For the CDR3, the DNA is TGTGCCAGCGCGCCCGCCCACGGCAGCTATGGCTACACCTTC. Protein sequence: CASAPAHGSYGYTF.

This chain links TRBV11-2 with TRBJ2-7; 7 bases line up with TRBD1. This CDR3 contains 15 residues. Germline V gene sequence: CDR1 SGHAT, CDR2 FQNNGV. Unmatched junction bases numbered 5, after V lost 0 bases and J lost 3 bases. This chain's CDR3 is CASSLEGGQVYEQYF. The CDR3 DNA follows: TGTGCCAGCAGCTTAGAAGGTGGACAGGTCTACGAGCAGTACTTC.

The chain has TRBV7-9 and TRBJ1-1; TRBD1 matches at 10 bases. V trimming: 5 bases; J trimming: 3 bases; junction bases outside the gene matches: 9. CDR1 and CDR2 from the germline V gene are SEHNR and FQNEAQ (reference sequence). This CDR3 has 16 residues. CDR3 bases: TGTGCCAGCAGCCCATCGACAGGGGGCTTGGACACTGAAGCTTTCTTT. The encoded protein is CASSPSTGGLDTEAFF.

This rearrangement joins TRBV9 to TRBJ1-2, with TRBD1 identical over 10 bases. This CDR3 comprises 16 residues. V lost 4 bases and J lost 4; bases outside the gene matches: 10. Germline CDR1 and CDR2: SGDLS and YYNGEE. The CDR3 spells CASSSGVTGGIYGYTF. The CDR3, as DNA: TGTGCCAGCAGCTCAGGGGTGACAGGGGGCATCTATGGCTACACCTTC.

About this clone itself: The identical CDR3 is also encoded by other nucleotide sequences in the sample. The rearrangement links TRBV9 to TRBJ2-3; D unclear. Germline values: CDR1 SGDLS, CDR2 YYNGEE. V gave up 0 bases and J gave up 0 bases, with 8 bases separating them. This CDR3 has 15 amino acids. DNA of the CDR3: TGTGCCAGCAGCGTAGGGGCGGTAAGCACAGATACGCAGTATTTT. Translation gives CASSVGAVSTDTQYF.

About this clone itself: The same CDR3 can be traced to other DNA sequences in this sample. The chain employs TRBV9 and TRBJ1-2; TRBD1 matches 10 bases. The CDR3 contains 14 residues. The junction had 3 bases not matched to a gene; V was cut back by 4 bases and J by 3 bases. Germline CDR1 is SGDLS and CDR2 is YYNGEE. CDR3 in amino acids: CASSLGQGDYGYTF. The CDR3 DNA reads as TGTGCCAGCAGCCTTGGACAGGGGGACTATGGCTACACCTTC.

The chain links TRBV13 to TRBJ2-7; maybe TRBD1 (5 bases). V lost 5 bases and J lost 3, with 14 bases in between. CDR1 and CDR2 (germline): PRHDT, FYEKMQ (reference sequence). The CDR3 contains 14 residues. This CDR3 is CASSRTDTLYEQYF. CDR3 DNA sequence: TGTGCCAGCAGCCGAACGGACACCCTCTACGAGCAGTACTTC.

The chain employs TRBV7-2 and TRBJ2-5; 7 bases are a match to TRBD2. CDR3 length: 14 residues. V gave up 5 bases and J gave up 5 bases; unmatched junction bases: 8. Germline CDR1 SGHTA, CDR2 FQGNSA. CDR3 bases: TGTGCCAGCAGCCCCCCGGGGGGTTATGAGACCCAGTACTTC. Translated, it gives CASSPPGGYETQYF.

V usage is TRBV5-8 and J usage is TRBJ2-1; TRBD2 agrees at 9 bases. Germline V gene lookup returns CDR1 SGHTS and CDR2 YDEGEE. Losses at the gene ends were 4 bases for V and 0 bases for J; bases not matched to a gene: 2. This CDR3 is 15 amino acids long. The CDR3 loop reads CASSVAGVSYNEQFF. CDR3 bases: TGTGCCAGCAGCGTAGCGGGAGTCTCCTACAATGAGCAGTTCTTC.

The chain couples TRBV5-6 to TRBJ2-1; D is unresolved. The germline V gene has CDR1 SGHDT and CDR2 YYEEEE. This CDR3 spans 13 amino acids. Trimming removed 6 bases from V and 3 bases from J, with 10 bases in between. The CDR3 loop reads CASNLEDYNEQFF. In DNA, the CDR3 is TGTGCCAGCAACCTAGAGGACTACAATGAGCAGTTCTTC. The full variable domain, in which reference TRBV5-6 and TRBJ2-1 provide the parts outside the CDR3, is DAGVTQSPTHLIKTRGQQVTLRCSPKSGHDTVSWYQQALGQGPQFIFQYYEEEERQRGNFPDRFSGHQFPNYSSELNVNALLLGDSALYLCASNLEDYNEQFFGPGTRLTVL.

The V gene is TRBV9, the J gene TRBJ2-3; 10 bases agree with TRBD1. Looked up from germline, CDR1 is SGDLS and CDR2 is YYNGEE. This CDR3 spans 16 amino acids. V dropped 5 bases and J dropped 2; count of bases not matched to a gene: 8. The CDR3 nucleotides read TGTGCCAGCAGTAACGACAGGGGGCCCGCCACAGATACGCAGTATTTT. This encodes CASSNDRGPATDTQYF.

This clone was seen a single time. CDR3: CASSFGSFLDEQYF. In DNA form, the CDR3 reads TGTGCCAGCAGCTTCGGGTCATTTCTGGACGAGCAGTACTTC. The chain uses TRBV5-6 and TRBJ2-7, with unresolved D. Deletions cut 2 bases from V and 5 bases from J, with 14 bases between. In germline, CDR1 is SGHDT, CDR2 YYEEEE. The CDR3 sequence is 14 residues long.

This chain uses TRBV7-9 with TRBJ2-7; TRBD2 aligns across 8 bases. CDR1 SEHNR and CDR2 FQNEAQ come from the germline V gene (reference sequence). The CDR3 sequence is 15 residues long. V trimming: 2 bases; J trimming: 5 bases; junction bases outside the gene matches: 8. The CDR3 protein is CASSLIAGSFHEQYF. For the CDR3, the DNA is TGTGCCAGCAGCTTAATAGCGGGGTCATTTCACGAGCAGTACTTC.

The genes are TRBV27 and TRBJ2-5, with 8 bases aligning to TRBD1. In germline, CDR1 is MNHEY, CDR2 SMNVEV (reference sequence). The V segment lost 6 bases and the J segment 4 bases; nucleotides outside the gene matches: 7. This CDR3 comprises 14 residues. CDR3 coding DNA: TGTGCCAGCAGCGATAACAGGGGGATAGAGACCCAGTACTTC. Residues: CASSDNRGIETQYF.

The CDR3 reads CASMVRGTYNEQFF. The CDR3 coding sequence is TGTGCCAGCATGGTCCGGGGGACCTACAATGAGCAGTTCTTC. V gene TRBV27 combines with J gene TRBJ2-1; TRBD2 is a possible D gene (6 bases). CDR3 length: 14 residues. Germline CDR1 is MNHEY and CDR2 is SMNVEV (reference sequence). V was shortened by 7 bases and J by 2 bases, with 12 bases between the two germline ends.

This chain joins TRBV2 and TRBJ1-3, with D maybe TRBD1 (5 bases). The V end was cut by 6 bases, the J end by 3 bases, with 15 bases between. Germline V gives CDR1 SNHLY, CDR2 FYNNEI. The CDR3 length is 15 residues. The CDR3 sequence is CASSLWGSDGNTIYF. The CDR3 coding sequence is TGTGCCAGCAGCCTTTGGGGCAGCGATGGAAACACCATATATTTT.

The chain links TRBV7-9 to TRBJ2-2, with TRBD1 matching 7 bases. Germline V lookup: CDR1 SEHNR, CDR2 FQNEAQ (reference sequence). This CDR3 is built from 17 residues. The junction had 15 bases not matched to a gene; V was cut back by 6 bases and J by 5 bases. The CDR3 DNA sequence: TGTGCCAGCAGTTCCCCCTCTTGGGAGACAGGGACCGGGGAGCTGTTTTTT. Protein product: CASSSPSWETGTGELFF.

The chain combines TRBV6-1 with TRBJ1-1; TRBD1 matches 8 bases. Germline lookup yields CDR1 MNHNS and CDR2 SASEGT. This CDR3 has 16 amino acids. The V and J ends lost 3 bases and 9 bases, in that order; junction bases with no gene match: 15. The CDR3 bases are TGTGCCAGCAGTGAGATCTTAGGCAGGGGGCAAAACAAAGCTTTCTTT. Amino acids: CASSEILGRGQNKAFF.

The chain combines TRBV4-3 with TRBJ2-5; unclear D gene. The CDR3 has 14 amino acids. Per germline, CDR1 LGHNA and CDR2 YSLEER. V lost 4 bases to trimming and J lost 5 bases, with 14 bases between them. CDR3 nucleotides: TGCGCCAGCAGCCCCCTTCTCCTAGGGGAGACCCAGTACTTC. This translates into CASSPLLLGETQYF.

As to this clone: Different DNA sequences within this sample yield the same CDR3. The rearrangement links TRBV9 to TRBJ1-4; maybe TRBD1 (5 bases). CDR1 is SGDLS, CDR2 YYNGEE, per germline. Trimming shortened V by 0 bases and J by 0 bases, and 6 bases separated the two germline ends. This CDR3 has 15 residues. The CDR3 is CASSVGGTTNEKLFF. Here the CDR3 DNA reads TGTGCCAGCAGCGTAGGGGGGACAACTAATGAAAAACTGTTTTTT.

The V call is TRBV2, the J call TRBJ2-3, with 8 nucleotides matching TRBD1. Germline trimming cut 4 bases from V and 4 bases from J; bases unmatched to any gene: 10. The CDR3 has 16 residues. Per the germline V gene, CDR1 is SNHLY and CDR2 is FYNNEI. Here the CDR3 DNA reads TGTGCCAGCAGTGGCGAAGGACAGGGTTTTGCAGATACGCAGTATTTT. Protein: CASSGEGQGFADTQYF.